This TCR beta chain was profiled in a study of identical twins. Study-wide results and caveats: Models underpredicted monozygotic twin sharing of out-of-frame TCR alpha. Whereas memory repertoires showed no such difference, abundant cord blood beta clonotypes carried fewer insertions.

A universal primer site was incorporated via template switching, and the cDNA contained unique molecular identifiers. Each CDR3 protein is one row after TCRdb ran MiXCR on the 5' RACE reads. The table records about 520,000 distinct CDR3 sequences, roughly a fifth of them present only once. To note about this clonotype: No antigen is known for it.

Each donor was a healthy Caucasian. Germline V lookup: CDR1 DFQATT, CDR2 SNEGSKA (reference sequence). The CDR3 covers 13 residues. V shed 2 bases and J 6 bases; nucleotides not matched to a gene: 3. This sample was also put to use in a study of T cells expressing NK-cell markers.

V is TRBV20-1 and J is TRBJ2-3, with 9 positions matching TRBD2. Input material: CD4+ T cells sorted from blood. The clonotype was recovered from a woman aged 18 to 35 in good health. The CDR3 sequence is CSARRGLADTQYF. The CDR3 nucleotides are TGCAGTGCTAGAAGGGGACTAGCCGATACGCAGTATTTT.